Listed below are T cell receptor beta chains from one sample, sequenced in a study of blood T cells in healthy people across ages. TCRdb re-derived calls from the 5' RACE reads in MiXCR, one entry per CDR3 protein. The sample shows about 640,000 distinct CDR3 sequences, approximately 59% of them seen only once. Material: blood. The receptor source for this set is a man in his 60s in good health. Both conserved end residues are part of each CDR3. A D gene is named only where the DNA matches it firmly. Rows may omit the clone size; those that give it use once, few, many or a size class.

>.|TRBV6-6|TRBJ2-1|.
TGTGCCAGCAGTTACGGGTATGAGCAGTTCTTC
CASSYGYEQFF
>.|TRBV6-6|TRBJ1-5|.
TGTGCCAGCAGTTATGGGCAGGGAGGCAATCAGCCCCAGCATTTT
CASSYGQGGNQPQHF
>.|TRBV20-1|TRBJ1-2|.
TGCAGTGTGGCGGGGAGCAGGCCCGATGGCTACACCTTC
CSVAGSRPDGYTF
>.|TRBV7-2|TRBJ1-5|.
TGTGCCAGCAGCTTAGCCGGGGCAGTCAATCAGCCCCAGCATTTT
CASSLAGAVNQPQHF
>few|TRBV3-1|TRBJ2-1|TRBD2
TGTGCCAGCAGCCAAGAGACTAGCGGGGGGGCCCTCGGTCTCTACAATGAGCAGTTCTTC
CASSQETSGGALGLYNEQFF
>.|TRBV7-2|TRBJ2-7|.
TGTGCCAGCAGCTTAACCCCAGCGGACTACGAGCAGTACTTC
CASSLTPADYEQYF
>few|TRBV6-6|TRBJ1-2|.
TGTGCCAGCAGTTCCCCCGTGGAGGGGCCTGGCTACACCTTC
CASSSPVEGPGYTF
>.|TRBV20-1|TRBJ2-5|TRBD1
TGCAGTGCTAGAGAGGGGGACAGGGTTGGGAAGACCCAGTACTTC
CSAREGDRVGKTQYF
>.|TRBV27|TRBJ1-2|TRBD1
TGTGCCAGCAGGAGACAGGGGATGGTGGATGGCTACACCTTC
CASRRQGMVDGYTF
>.|TRBV6-6|TRBJ1-1|TRBD1
TGTGCCAGCAGTCTACAGGGGGCAGGGGGAGCTTTCTTT
CASSLQGAGGAFF
>.|TRBV20-1|TRBJ2-7|TRBD1
TGCAGTGCCGCCGGGACAGGGTTGAGCGAGCAGTACTTC
CSAAGTGLSEQYF
>.|TRBV4-2|TRBJ1-1|.
TGTGCCAGCAGCCAAGACCCCAGGCGGGGCACTGAAGCTTTCTTT
CASSQDPRRGTEAFF
>few|TRBV29-1|TRBJ1-2|.
TGCAGCGTTGCCCGGGACGGCTCTAACTATGGCTACACCTTC
CSVARDGSNYGYTF
>.|TRBV15|TRBJ2-1|.
TGTGCCACCAGCAGAGATTACGGGTATGAGCAGTTCTTC
CATSRDYGYEQFF
>few|TRBV29-1|TRBJ2-6|.
TGCAGCGCCCAGATCTCTGGGGCCAACGTCCTGACTTTC
CSAQISGANVLTF
>.|TRBV6-6|TRBJ2-3|TRBD2
TGTGCCAGCAGTTCGGGACTAGCGGGGCAAGATACGCAGTATTTT
CASSSGLAGQDTQYF
>few|TRBV20-1|TRBJ2-1|.
TGCAGCCTGCGACGGAGGGCGAACCACAATGAGCAGTTCTTC
CSLRRRANHNEQFF
>.|TRBV5-1|TRBJ2-4|.
TGCACCAGCAGCTTGGCGGATAGCACGGCCAAAAACATTCAGTACTTC
CTSSLADSTAKNIQYF
>once|TRBV7-9|TRBJ1-4|.
TGTGCCAGCAGCCCCAGTGAAAAACTGTTTTTT
CASSPSEKLFF
>.|TRBV28|TRBJ2-7|TRBD2
TGTGCCAGCAGTTCCCCTAGCGGGGGATACGAGCAGTACTTC
CASSSPSGGYEQYF
>.|TRBV20-1|TRBJ1-2|.
TGCAGTGCTAGAGATCAAAACAGGGCCTATGGCTACACCTTC
CSARDQNRAYGYTF
>.|TRBV2|TRBJ2-5|TRBD1
TGTGCCAGCAAGGGACAGGGTTCGGAGACCCAGTACTTC
CASKGQGSETQYF
>few|TRBV7-8|TRBJ2-1|TRBD2
TGTGCCAGCAGCCCGGGACTAGCGGGGATCAATGAGCAGTTCTTC
CASSPGLAGINEQFF
>.|TRBV20-1|TRBJ2-7|.
TGCAGTGCTAGAGATAAAGGCGGGGTCTACGAGCAGTACTTC
CSARDKGGVYEQYF
>few|TRBV11-2|TRBJ2-3|.
TGTGCCAGCAGCGACGGAAGGAGGTTGGATACGCAGTATTTT
CASSDGRRLDTQYF
>.|TRBV3-1|TRBJ1-5|.
TGTGCCAGCAGCCAAGGGCTACAGCCCCAGCATTTT
CASSQGLQPQHF
>.|TRBV19|TRBJ2-3|TRBD2
TGTGCCAGTAGTACCCAGCTACTAGCGGGGGGCACAGATACGCAGTATTTT
CASSTQLLAGGTDTQYF
>.|TRBV9|TRBJ2-7|.
TGTGCCAGCAGCGCCCCCGGGGGGCGAGTCGACGAGCAGTACTTC
CASSAPGGRVDEQYF
>.|TRBV6-1|TRBJ1-3|.
TGTGCCAGCAGTCAGAGGACGGTGGGAAACACCATATATTTT
CASSQRTVGNTIYF
>.|TRBV4-1|TRBJ2-5|TRBD2
TGCGCCAGCAGCCAGATCGGCGGGGGGGCCAAAAGAGAGACCCAGTACTTC
CASSQIGGGAKRETQYF
>.|TRBV2|TRBJ1-2|.
TGTGCCAGCAGTGAAGTTGAAGCAGGATATGGCTACACCTTC
CASSEVEAGYGYTF
>few|TRBV20-1|TRBJ2-3|TRBD2
TGCAGTGCTAGACTTCCGGGACTAGCGTACACAGATACGCAGTATTTT
CSARLPGLAYTDTQYF
>few|TRBV10-3|TRBJ2-5|.
TGTGCCATCAGTGCTACCGGGCCCCATGGAGAGACCCAGTACTTC
CAISATGPHGETQYF
>few|TRBV20-1|TRBJ2-1|.
TGCAGTGCTAGTAGAGCAGCTGGGTACAATGAGCAGTTCTTC
CSASRAAGYNEQFF
>.|TRBV5-1|TRBJ2-1|TRBD2
TGCGCCAGCAGCTTGGTGACTAGCGGGGGGGATGAGCAGTTCTTC
CASSLVTSGGDEQFF
>.|TRBV6-5|TRBJ2-6|TRBD2
TGTGCCAGCAGTTATCTAGCGGGGGGTCCCTCTGGGGCCAACGTCCTGACTTTC
CASSYLAGGPSGANVLTF
>once|TRBV2|TRBJ1-2|.
TGTGCCAGCAGTGAGAACGGACGCTACACCTTC
CASSENGRYTF
>few|TRBV9|TRBJ2-5|TRBD2
TGTGCCAGCAGCAGGGGGACTAGTGGGGGTGAGACCCAGTACTTC
CASSRGTSGGETQYF
>many|TRBV7-2|TRBJ2-1|.
TGTGCCAGCAGCTTAGTTTATGGACAGTTTAATGAGCAGTTCTTC
CASSLVYGQFNEQFF
>.|TRBV18|TRBJ1-2|.
TGTGCCAGCTCACCGAGTTCTCTTAACTATGGCTACACCTTC
CASSPSSLNYGYTF